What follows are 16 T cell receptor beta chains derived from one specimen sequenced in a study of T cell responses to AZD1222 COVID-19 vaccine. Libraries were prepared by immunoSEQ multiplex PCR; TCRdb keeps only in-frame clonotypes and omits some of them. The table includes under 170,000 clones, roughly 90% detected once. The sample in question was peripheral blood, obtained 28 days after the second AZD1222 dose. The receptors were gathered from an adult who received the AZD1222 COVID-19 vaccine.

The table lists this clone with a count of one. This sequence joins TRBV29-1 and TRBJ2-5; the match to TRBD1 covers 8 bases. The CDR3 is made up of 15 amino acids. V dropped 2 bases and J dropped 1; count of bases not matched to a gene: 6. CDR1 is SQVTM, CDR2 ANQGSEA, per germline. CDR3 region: CSVEPGQGTQETQYF. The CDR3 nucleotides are TGCAGCGTTGAACCCGGACAGGGAACCCAAGAGACCCAGTACTTC.

The CDR3 DNA follows: TGTGCCAGCAGTCCCCGGATGGACAGAACCTATGGCTACACCTTC. Amino acids: CASSPRMDRTYGYTF. V usage is TRBV6-2 or TRBV6-3 and J usage is TRBJ1-2; perhaps TRBD1 as D (6 bases). CDR3 length: 15 amino acids. V lost 5 bases, J lost 4 bases, and 17 bases lay in between. The germline V gene has CDR1 MNHEY and CDR2 SVGEGT.

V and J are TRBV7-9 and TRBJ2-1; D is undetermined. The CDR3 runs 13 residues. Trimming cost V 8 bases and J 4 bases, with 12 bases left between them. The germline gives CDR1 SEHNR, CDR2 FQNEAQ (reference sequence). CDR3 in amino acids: CASGPFGYNEQFF. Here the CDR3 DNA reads TGTGCCAGCGGCCCGTTTGGGTACAATGAGCAGTTCTTC.

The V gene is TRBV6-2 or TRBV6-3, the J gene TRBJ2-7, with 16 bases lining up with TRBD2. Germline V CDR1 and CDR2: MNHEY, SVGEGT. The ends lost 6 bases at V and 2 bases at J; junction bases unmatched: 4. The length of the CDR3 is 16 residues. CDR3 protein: CASSPGLAGGAYEQYF. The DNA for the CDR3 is TGTGCCAGCAGCCCGGGACTAGCGGGAGGGGCCTACGAGCAGTACTTC.

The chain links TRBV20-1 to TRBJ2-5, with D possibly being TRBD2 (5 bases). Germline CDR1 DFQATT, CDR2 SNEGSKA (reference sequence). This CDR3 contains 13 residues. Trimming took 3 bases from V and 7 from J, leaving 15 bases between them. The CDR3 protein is CSASRPIRGTQYF. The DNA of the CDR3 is TGCAGTGCTAGTAGACCGATACGGGGGACCCAGTACTTC.

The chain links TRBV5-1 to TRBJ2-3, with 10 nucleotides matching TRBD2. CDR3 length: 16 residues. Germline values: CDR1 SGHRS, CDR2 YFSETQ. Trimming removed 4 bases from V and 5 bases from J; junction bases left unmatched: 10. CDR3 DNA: TGCGCCAGCAGCCCCCCGCTAGCGGGAGTTTTAGATACGCAGTATTTT. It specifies CASSPPLAGVLDTQYF.

CDR3 loop: CASSRQGNYGYTF. The DNA for the CDR3 is TGTGCCAGCAGCCGACAGGGGAACTATGGCTACACCTTC. The chain is built from TRBV3-1 (or the pseudogene TRBV3-2) and TRBJ1-2; 8 bases fit TRBD1. The CDR3 is 13 residues long. V lost 4 bases to trimming and J lost 2 bases; unmatched junction nucleotides: 0. From germline, CDR1 is LGHDT and CDR2 YNNKEL (reference sequence).

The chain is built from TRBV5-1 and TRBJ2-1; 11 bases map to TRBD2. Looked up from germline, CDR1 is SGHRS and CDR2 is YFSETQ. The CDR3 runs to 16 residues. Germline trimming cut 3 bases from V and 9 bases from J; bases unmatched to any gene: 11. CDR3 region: CASSSLSGREFGEQFF. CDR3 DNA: TGCGCCAGCAGCTCCCTTAGCGGGAGGGAGTTTGGTGAGCAGTTCTTC.

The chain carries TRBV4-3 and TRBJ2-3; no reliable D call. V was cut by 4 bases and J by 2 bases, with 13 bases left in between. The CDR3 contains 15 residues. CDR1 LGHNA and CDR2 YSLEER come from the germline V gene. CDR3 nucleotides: TGCGCCAGCAGCCCCAAGGAGCTGGACACAGATACGCAGTATTTT. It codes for CASSPKELDTDTQYF.

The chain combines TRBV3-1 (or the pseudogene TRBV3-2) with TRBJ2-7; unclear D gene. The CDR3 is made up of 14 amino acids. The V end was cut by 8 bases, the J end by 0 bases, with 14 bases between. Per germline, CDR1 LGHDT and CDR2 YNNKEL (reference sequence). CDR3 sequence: CASGPVSYSYEQYF. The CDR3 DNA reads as TGTGCCAGCGGGCCTGTCTCGTACTCCTACGAGCAGTACTTC.

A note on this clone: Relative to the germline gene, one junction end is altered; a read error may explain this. The DNA of the CDR3 is TGTGCTAGCAGCTTACTAGCGTGGGGGGGAGATACGCAGTATTTT. This sequence encodes CASSLLAWGGDTQYF. The V and J genes are TRBV7-7 and TRBJ2-3, with 7 bases that match TRBD2. The CDR3 length is 15 residues. Germline V CDR1 and CDR2: SSHAT, FNYEAQ (reference sequence).

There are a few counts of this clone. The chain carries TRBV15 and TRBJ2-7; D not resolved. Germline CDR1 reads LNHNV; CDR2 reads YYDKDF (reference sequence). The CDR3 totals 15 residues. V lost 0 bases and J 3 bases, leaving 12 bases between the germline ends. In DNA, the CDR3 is TGTGCCACCAGCAGAGATCACAGTTCGATCTACGAGCAGTACTTC. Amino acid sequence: CATSRDHSSIYEQYF.

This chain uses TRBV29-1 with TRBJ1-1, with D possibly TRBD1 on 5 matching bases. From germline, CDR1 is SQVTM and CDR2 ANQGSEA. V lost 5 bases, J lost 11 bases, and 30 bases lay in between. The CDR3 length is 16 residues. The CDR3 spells CSVFPGTNPNWALAFF. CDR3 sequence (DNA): TGCAGCGTTTTTCCAGGGACGAATCCGAACTGGGCCCTCGCTTTCTTT.

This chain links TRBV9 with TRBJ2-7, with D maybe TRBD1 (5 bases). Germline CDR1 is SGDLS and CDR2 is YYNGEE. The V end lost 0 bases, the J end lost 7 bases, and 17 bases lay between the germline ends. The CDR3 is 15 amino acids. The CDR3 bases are TGTGCCAGCAGCGTAGTGGGGCACTCCTCTGGAGAGCAGTACTTC. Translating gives CASSVVGHSSGEQYF.

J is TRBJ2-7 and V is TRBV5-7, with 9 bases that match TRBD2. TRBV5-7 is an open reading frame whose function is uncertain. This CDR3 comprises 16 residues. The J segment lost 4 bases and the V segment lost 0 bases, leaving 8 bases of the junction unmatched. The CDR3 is CASSLVVSGRSYEQYF. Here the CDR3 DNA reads TGTGCCAGCAGCTTGGTGGTTAGCGGGAGAAGTTACGAGCAGTACTTC.

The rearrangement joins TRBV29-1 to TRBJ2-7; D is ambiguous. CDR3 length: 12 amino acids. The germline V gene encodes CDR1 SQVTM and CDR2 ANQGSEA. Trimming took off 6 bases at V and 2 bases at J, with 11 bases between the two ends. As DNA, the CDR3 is TGCAGCGTCCGGGCCAAGACCTACGAGCAGTACTTC. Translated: CSVRAKTYEQYF.